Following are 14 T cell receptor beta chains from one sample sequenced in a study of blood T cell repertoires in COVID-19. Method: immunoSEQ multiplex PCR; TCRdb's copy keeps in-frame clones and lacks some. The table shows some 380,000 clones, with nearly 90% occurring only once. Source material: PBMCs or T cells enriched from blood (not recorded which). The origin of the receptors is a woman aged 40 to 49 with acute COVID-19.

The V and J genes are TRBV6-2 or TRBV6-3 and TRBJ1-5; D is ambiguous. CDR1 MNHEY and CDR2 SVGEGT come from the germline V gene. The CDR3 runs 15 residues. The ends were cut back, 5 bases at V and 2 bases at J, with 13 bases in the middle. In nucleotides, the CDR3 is TGTGCCAGCAGTAACCCCAGTGGAGGCAATCAGCCCCAGCATTTT. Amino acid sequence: CASSNPSGGNQPQHF.

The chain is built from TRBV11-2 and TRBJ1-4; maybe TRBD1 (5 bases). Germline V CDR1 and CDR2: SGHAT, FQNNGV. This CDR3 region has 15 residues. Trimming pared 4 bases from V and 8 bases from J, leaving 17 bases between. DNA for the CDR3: TGTGCCAGCAGCTGGTCGACCCGGGGGACGGAAAAACTGTTTTTT. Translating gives CASSWSTRGTEKLFF. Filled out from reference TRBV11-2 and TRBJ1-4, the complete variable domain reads EAGVAQSPRYKIIEKRQSVAFWCNPISGHATLYWYQQILGQGPKLLIQFQNNGVVDDSQLPKDRFSAERLKGVDSTLKIQPAKLEDSAVYLCASSWSTRGTEKLFFGSGTQLSVL.

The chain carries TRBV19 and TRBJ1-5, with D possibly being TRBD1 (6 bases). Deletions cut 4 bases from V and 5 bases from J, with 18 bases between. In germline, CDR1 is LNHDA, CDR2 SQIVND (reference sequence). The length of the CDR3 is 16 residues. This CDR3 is CASSSGSGRGDQPQHF. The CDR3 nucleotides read TGTGCCAGTAGTAGTGGTTCCGGCAGGGGCGATCAGCCCCAGCATTTT.

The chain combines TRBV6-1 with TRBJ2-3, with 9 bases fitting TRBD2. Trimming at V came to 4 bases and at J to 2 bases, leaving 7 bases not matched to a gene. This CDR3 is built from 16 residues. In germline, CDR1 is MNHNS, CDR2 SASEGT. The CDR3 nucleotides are TGTGCCAGCAGTGGGGTAGCGGGGGACTTCACAGATACGCAGTATTTT. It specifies CASSGVAGDFTDTQYF.

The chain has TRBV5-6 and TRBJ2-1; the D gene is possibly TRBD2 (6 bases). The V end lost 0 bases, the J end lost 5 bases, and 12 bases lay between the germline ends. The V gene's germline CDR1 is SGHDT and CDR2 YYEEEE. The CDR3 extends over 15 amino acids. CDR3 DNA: TGTGCCAGCAGCTTGGGGGTAGGAGGGCACAATGAGCAGTTCTTC. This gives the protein CASSLGVGGHNEQFF.

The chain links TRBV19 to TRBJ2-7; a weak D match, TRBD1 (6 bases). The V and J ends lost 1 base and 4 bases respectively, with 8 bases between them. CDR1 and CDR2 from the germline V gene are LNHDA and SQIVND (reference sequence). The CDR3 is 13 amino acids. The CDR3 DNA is TGTGCCAGTAGTATAGTCAGGGGATACGAGCAGTACTTC. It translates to CASSIVRGYEQYF.

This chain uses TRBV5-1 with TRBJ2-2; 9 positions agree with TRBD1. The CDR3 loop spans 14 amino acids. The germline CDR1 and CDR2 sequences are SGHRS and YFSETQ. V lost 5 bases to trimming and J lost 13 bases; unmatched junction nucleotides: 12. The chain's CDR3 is CASRQTGTGNGLFF. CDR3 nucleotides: TGCGCCAGCAGGCAAACCGGGACAGGGAACGGGCTGTTTTTT.

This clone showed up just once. The CDR3 nucleotides are TGTGCCAGCAGGGGGATTACTAGCGGGGTTTACGAGCAGTACTTC. Encoded protein: CASRGITSGVYEQYF. The chain combines TRBV2 with TRBJ2-7; 10 bases fit TRBD2. CDR1 and CDR2 (germline): SNHLY, FYNNEI. Trimming at V came to 6 bases and at J to 4 bases, leaving 9 bases not matched to a gene. The CDR3 sequence is 15 residues long.

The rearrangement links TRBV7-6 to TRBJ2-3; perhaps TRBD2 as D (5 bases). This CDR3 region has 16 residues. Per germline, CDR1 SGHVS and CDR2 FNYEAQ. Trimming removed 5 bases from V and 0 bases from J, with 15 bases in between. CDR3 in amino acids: CASSRNGVLSTDTQYF. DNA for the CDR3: TGTGCCAGCAGCCGTAACGGGGTGCTAAGCACAGATACGCAGTATTTT.

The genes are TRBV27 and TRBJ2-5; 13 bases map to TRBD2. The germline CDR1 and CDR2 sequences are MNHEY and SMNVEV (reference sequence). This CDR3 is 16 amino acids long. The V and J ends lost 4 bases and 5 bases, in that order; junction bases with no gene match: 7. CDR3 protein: CASSYTSGGVWETQYF. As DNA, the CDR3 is TGTGCCAGCAGTTATACTAGCGGGGGGGTCTGGGAGACCCAGTACTTC.

The CDR3, as DNA: TGTGCCAGCAGTTACACAGGAACCTACGAGCAGTACTTC. This sequence encodes CASSYTGTYEQYF. V and J are TRBV6-5 and TRBJ2-7; a possible D gene is TRBD1 (5 bases). Trimming left V 2 bases short and J 2 bases short, with 7 bases between. Germline V lookup: CDR1 MNHEY, CDR2 SVGAGI. The CDR3 sequence is 13 residues long.

The CDR3 nucleotides read TGTGCCTGGAGACAGGGCGGAAGCTACGAGCAGTACTTC. Its translation is CAWRQGGSYEQYF. The rearrangement joins TRBV30 to TRBJ2-7, with TRBD1 as a possible D gene (6 bases). Germline-derived CDR1 and CDR2 are GTSNPN and SVGIG (reference sequence). Deletions cut 3 bases from V and 3 bases from J, with 12 bases between. CDR3 length: 13 residues.

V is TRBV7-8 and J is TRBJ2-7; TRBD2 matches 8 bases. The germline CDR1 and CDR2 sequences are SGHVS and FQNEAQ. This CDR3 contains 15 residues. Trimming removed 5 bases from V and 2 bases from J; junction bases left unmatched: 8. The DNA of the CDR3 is TGTGCCAGCAGCCTCTCAGCGGGGGCCCCCTACGAGCAGTACTTC. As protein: CASSLSAGAPYEQYF.

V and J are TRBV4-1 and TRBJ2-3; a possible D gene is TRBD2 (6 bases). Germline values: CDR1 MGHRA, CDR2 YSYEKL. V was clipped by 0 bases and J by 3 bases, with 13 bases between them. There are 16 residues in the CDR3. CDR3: CASSQDSAGYTDTQYF. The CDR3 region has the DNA TGCGCCAGCAGCCAAGATTCGGCGGGGTATACAGATACGCAGTATTTT.